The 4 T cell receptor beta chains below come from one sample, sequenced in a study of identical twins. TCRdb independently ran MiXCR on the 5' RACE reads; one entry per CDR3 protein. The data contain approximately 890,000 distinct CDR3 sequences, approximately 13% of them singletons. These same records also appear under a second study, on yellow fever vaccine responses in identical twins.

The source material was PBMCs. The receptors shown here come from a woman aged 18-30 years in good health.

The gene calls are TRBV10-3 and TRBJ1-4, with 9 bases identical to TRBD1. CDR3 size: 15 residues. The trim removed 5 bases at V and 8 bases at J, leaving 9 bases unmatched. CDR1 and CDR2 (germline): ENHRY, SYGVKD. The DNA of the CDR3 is TGTGCCATCAGTCCCGGGACAGGGACGAGGGAAAAACTGTTTTTT. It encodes CAISPGTGTREKLFF.

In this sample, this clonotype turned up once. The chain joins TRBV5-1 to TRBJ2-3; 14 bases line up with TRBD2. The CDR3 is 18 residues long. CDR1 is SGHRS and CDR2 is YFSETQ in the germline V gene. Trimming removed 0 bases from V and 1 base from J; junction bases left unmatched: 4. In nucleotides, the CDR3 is TGCGCCAGCAGCTTGGCAGGACTAGCGGGAGGAGGCACAGATACGCAGTATTTT. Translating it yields CASSLAGLAGGGTDTQYF. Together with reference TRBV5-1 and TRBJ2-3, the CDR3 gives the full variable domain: KAGVTQTPRYLIKTRGQQVTLSCSPISGHRSVSWYQQTPGQGLQFLFEYFSETQRNKGNFPGRFSGRQFSNSRSEMNVSTLELGDSALYLCASSLAGLAGGGTDTQYFGPGTRLTVL.

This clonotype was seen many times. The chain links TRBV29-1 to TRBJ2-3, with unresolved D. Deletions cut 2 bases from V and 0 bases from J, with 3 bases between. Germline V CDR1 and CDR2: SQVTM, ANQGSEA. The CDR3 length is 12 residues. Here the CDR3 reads CSVERSTDTQYF. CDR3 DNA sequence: TGCAGCGTTGAACGAAGCACAGATACGCAGTATTTT.

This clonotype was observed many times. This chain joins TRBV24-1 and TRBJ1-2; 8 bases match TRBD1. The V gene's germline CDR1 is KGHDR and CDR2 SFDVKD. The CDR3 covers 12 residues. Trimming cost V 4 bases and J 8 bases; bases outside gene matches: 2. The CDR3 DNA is TGTGCCACCAGTGAGGGGACAGGCGGCTACACCTTC. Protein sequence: CATSEGTGGYTF.